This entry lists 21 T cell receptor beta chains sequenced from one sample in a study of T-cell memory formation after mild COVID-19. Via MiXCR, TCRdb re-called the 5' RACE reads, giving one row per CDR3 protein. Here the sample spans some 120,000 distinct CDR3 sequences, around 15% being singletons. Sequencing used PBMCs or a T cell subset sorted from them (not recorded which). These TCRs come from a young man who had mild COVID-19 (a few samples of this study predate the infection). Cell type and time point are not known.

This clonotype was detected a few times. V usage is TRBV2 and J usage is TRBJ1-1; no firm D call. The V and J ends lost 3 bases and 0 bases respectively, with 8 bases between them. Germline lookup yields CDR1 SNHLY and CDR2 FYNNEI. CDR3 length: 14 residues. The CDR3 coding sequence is TGTGCCAGCAGTGACTTTGGGATGAACACTGAAGCTTTCTTT. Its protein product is CASSDFGMNTEAFF.

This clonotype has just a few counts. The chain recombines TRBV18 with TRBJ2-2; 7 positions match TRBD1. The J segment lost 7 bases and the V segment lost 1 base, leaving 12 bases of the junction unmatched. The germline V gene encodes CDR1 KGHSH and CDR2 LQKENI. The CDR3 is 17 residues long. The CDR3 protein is CASSPQELTGSIGELFF. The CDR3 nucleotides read TGTGCCAGCTCACCACAGGAACTGACAGGGTCGATCGGGGAGCTGTTTTTT.

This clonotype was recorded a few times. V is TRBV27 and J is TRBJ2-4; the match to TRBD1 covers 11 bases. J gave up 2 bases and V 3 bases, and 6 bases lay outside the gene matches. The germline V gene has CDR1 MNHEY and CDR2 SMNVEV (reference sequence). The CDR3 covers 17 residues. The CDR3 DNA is TGTGCCAGCAGTTTTGGTGGGACAGGGGGTACCAAAAACATTCAGTACTTC. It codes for CASSFGGTGGTKNIQYF.

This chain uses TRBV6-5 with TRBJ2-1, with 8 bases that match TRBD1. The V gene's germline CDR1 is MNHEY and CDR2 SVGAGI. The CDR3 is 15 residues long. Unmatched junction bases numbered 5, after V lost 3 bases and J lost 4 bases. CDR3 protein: CASSYSGGSYNEQFF. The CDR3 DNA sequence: TGTGCCAGCAGTTATTCAGGGGGCTCTTACAATGAGCAGTTCTTC.

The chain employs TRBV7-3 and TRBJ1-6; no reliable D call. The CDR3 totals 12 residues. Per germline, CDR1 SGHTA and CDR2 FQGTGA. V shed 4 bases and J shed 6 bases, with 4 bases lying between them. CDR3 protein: CASSWGNSPLHF. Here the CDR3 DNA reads TGTGCCAGCAGCTGGGGTAATTCACCCCTCCACTTT.

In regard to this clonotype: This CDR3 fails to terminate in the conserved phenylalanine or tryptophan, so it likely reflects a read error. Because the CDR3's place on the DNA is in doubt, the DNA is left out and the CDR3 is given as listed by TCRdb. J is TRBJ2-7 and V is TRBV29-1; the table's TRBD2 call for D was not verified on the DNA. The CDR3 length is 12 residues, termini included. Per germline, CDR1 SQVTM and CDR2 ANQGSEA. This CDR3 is CSVPYLQGRGTS.

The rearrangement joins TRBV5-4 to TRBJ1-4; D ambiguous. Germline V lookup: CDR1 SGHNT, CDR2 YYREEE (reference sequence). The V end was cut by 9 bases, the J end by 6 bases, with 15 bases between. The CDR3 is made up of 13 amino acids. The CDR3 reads CATKAHRDEKLFF. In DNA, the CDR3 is TGTGCCACCAAAGCACACCGGGATGAAAAACTGTTTTTT.

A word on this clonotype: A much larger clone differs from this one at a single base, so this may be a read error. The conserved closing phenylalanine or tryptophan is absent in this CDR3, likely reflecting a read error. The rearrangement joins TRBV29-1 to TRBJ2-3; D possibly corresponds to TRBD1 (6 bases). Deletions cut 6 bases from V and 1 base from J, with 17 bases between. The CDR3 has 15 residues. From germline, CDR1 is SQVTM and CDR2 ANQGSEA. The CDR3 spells CSVTGQGPGTDTQYL. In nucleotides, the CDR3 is TGCAGCGTCACGGGGCAGGGGCCTGGCACAGATACGCAGTATTTA.

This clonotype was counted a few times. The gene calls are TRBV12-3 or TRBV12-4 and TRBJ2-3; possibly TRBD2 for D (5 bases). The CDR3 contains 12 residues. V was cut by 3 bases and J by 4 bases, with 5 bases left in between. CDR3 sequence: CASSLRADTQYF. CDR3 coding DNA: TGTGCCAGCAGTTTGCGGGCAGATACGCAGTATTTT.

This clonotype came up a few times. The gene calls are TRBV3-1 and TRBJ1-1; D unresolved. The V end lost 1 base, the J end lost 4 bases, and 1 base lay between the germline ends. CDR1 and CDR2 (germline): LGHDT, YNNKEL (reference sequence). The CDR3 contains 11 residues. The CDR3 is CASSQVTEAFF. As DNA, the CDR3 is TGTGCCAGCAGCCAAGTCACTGAAGCTTTCTTT.

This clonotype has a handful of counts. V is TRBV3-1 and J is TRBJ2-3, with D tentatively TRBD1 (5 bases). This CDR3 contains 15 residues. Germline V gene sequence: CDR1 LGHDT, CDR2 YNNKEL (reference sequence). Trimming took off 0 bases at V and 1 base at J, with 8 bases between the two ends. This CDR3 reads CASSQEWGRTDTQYF. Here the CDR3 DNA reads TGTGCCAGCAGCCAAGAATGGGGCCGCACAGATACGCAGTATTTT.

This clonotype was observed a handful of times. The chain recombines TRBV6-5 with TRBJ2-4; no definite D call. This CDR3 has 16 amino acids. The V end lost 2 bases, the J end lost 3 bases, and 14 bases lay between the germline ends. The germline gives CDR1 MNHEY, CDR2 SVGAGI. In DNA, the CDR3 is TGTGCCAGCAGTTACCTCTCGTTGGGCAGCAAAAACATTCAGTACTTC. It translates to CASSYLSLGSKNIQYF.

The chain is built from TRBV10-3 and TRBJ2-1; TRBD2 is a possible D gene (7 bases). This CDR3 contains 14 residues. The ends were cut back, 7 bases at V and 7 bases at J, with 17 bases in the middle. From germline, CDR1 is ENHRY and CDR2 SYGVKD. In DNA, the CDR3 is TGTGCCATCACGGGGCAGGGGCGGGGGAATGAGCAGTTCTTC. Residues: CAITGQGRGNEQFF.

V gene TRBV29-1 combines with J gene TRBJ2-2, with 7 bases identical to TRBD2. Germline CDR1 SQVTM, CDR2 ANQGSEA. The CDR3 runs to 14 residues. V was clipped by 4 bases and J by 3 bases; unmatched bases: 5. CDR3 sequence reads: CSVGGGTHTGELFF. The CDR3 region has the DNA TGCAGCGTTGGGGGGGGGACTCACACCGGGGAGCTGTTTTTT.

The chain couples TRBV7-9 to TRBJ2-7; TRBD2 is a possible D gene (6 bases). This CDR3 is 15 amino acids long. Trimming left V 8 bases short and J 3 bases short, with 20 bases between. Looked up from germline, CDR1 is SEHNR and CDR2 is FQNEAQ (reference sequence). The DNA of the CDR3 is TGTGCCAGCTCGCGCCCTAGCGCCAAACTCTACGAGCAGTACTTC. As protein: CASSRPSAKLYEQYF.

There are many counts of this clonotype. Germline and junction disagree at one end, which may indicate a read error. The CDR3 reads CASSSSSGNTIYF. Written as DNA, the CDR3 is TGTGCTAGCAGCTCCTCCTCTGGAAACACCATATATTTT. The V call is TRBV7-7, the J call TRBJ1-3; D gene unclear. Germline V gene lookup returns CDR1 SSHAT and CDR2 FNYEAQ (reference sequence). The CDR3 is 13 amino acids.

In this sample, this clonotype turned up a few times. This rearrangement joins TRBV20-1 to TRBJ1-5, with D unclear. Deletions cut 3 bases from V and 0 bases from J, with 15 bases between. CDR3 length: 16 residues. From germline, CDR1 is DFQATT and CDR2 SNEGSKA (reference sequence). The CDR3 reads CSASNTLRVSNQPQHF. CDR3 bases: TGCAGTGCTAGCAACACCCTCCGAGTTAGCAATCAGCCCCAGCATTTT.

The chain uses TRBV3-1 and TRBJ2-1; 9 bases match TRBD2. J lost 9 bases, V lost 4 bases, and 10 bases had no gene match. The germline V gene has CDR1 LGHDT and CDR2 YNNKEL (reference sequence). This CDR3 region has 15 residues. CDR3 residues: CASSRGTSRRSEQFF. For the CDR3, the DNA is TGTGCCAGCAGCCGAGGGACTAGCCGTCGGAGTGAGCAGTTCTTC.

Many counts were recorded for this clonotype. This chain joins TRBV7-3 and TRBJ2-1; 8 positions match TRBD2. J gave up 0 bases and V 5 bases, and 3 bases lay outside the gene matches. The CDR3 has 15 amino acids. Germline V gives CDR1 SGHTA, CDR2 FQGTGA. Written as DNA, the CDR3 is TGTGCCAGCAGCCCCCTAGCGGGCTCCTACAATGAGCAGTTCTTC. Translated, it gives CASSPLAGSYNEQFF.

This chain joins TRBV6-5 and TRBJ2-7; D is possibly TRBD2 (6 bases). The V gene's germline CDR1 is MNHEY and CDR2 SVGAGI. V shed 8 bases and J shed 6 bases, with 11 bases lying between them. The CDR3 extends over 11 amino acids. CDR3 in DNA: TGTGCCAGCTTCGGGGGTGGCGAGCAGTACTTC. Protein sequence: CASFGGGEQYF.

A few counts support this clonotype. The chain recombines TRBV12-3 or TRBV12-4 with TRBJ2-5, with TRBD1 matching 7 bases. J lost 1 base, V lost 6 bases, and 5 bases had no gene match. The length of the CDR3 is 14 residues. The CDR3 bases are TGTGCCAGCAGGCCGCGGACAGGCCAAGAGACCCAGTACTTC. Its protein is CASRPRTGQETQYF.